The 3 T cell receptor beta chains presented below share a single source sample, sequenced in a study of post-analysis software for immune sequencing data. Findings of the study overall: When patients were compared with controls, a handful of TRBV segments were more frequent, TRBV5-6, TRBV5-1 and TRBV20-1 among them.

Sequencing libraries made from TCR beta cDNA carried unique molecular identifiers. TCRdb reanalysed the PCR reads using MiXCR and keeps one entry per CDR3 protein. The sample includes about 430,000 distinct CDR3 sequences, over 30% of them seen just once. No antigen has been assigned to these receptors. Sequencing used blood. All receptors derive from a girl aged 2 to 10 with multiple sclerosis.

This chain uses TRBV12-3 or TRBV12-4 with TRBJ1-5, with D possibly TRBD1 on 6 matching bases. The CDR3 contains 14 residues. The ends were cut back, 6 bases at V and 6 bases at J, with 15 bases in the middle. The CDR3 spells CASSKQGLGQPQHF. As DNA, the CDR3 is TGTGCCAGCAGCAAACAGGGACTCGGTCAGCCCCAGCATTTT.

The genes are TRBV18 and TRBJ1-5; D not certain. CDR3 length: 13 amino acids. V was pared by 6 bases and J by 2 bases, with 8 bases between. The germline gives CDR1 KGHSH, CDR2 LQKENI. The CDR3 region is CASSGEGNQPQHF. The CDR3 DNA is TGTGCCAGCTCGGGTGAGGGCAATCAGCCCCAGCATTTT.

The V gene is TRBV21-1, the J gene TRBJ2-3; the table's D call, TRBD2, was not checked against the DNA. TRBV21-1 is flagged as a pseudogene. This CDR3 is built from 15 residues. In nucleotides, the CDR3 is TGTGCCAGCAGCAAAGATGGGGAGGGGAGAGATACGCAGTATTTT. It codes for CASSKDGEGRDTQYF.